This passage covers 9 T cell receptor beta chains from one sample sequenced in a study of T cell repertoires in cytomegalovirus infection. These receptors' targets are unknown. TCRdb used MiXCR to reprocess the reads, holding one entry per CDR3 protein. Of under 120,000 distinct CDR3 sequences in the sample, over 40% were seen once. The sample in question was CD8+ T cells from cultured PBMCs, obtained from culture after CMV antigen stimulation. These receptor sequences come from a human donor in good health (CMV status not recorded). Some clones in this sample may be carry-over from other donors' samples.

This clonotype was picked up many times. The chain is built from TRBV7-9 and TRBJ1-1; D may be TRBD1 (6 bases). Germline CDR1 is SEHNR and CDR2 is FQNEAQ (reference sequence). CDR3 length equals 13 residues. The V end lost 0 bases, the J end lost 7 bases, and 9 bases lay between the germline ends. The CDR3 DNA sequence: TGTGCCAGCAGCTTAGCCGGACAGATTGAAGCTTTCTTT. Its protein product is CASSLAGQIEAFF.

The chain employs TRBV19 and TRBJ2-1, with D unresolved. This CDR3 comprises 14 residues. V lost 5 bases, J lost 6 bases, and 14 bases lay in between. The V gene's germline CDR1 is LNHDA and CDR2 SQIVND (reference sequence). The CDR3 DNA is TGTGCCAGTAGTTCCCTGATTCCTATCAATGAGCAGTTCTTC. Translating it yields CASSSLIPINEQFF.

The J gene is TRBJ2-1, the V gene TRBV4-2; D is perhaps TRBD1 (6 bases). The CDR3 sequence is 13 residues long. In germline, CDR1 is LGHNA, CDR2 YNFKEQ. V was shortened by 6 bases and J by 8 bases, with 14 bases between the two germline ends. CDR3 DNA: TGTGCCAGCAGTTATACAGGGTTCGATGAGCAGTTCTTC. The encoded protein is CASSYTGFDEQFF.

The chain is built from TRBV11-1 and TRBJ2-3; D is possibly TRBD1 (6 bases). The V end was cut by 7 bases, the J end by 2 bases, with 16 bases between. The CDR3 is 15 amino acids. Germline assignment: CDR1 SGHAT and CDR2 FQDESV (reference sequence). The chain's CDR3 is CASTEYNRDTDTQYF. The DNA for the CDR3 is TGTGCCAGCACAGAATATAACAGGGACACAGATACGCAGTATTTT.

V and J are TRBV4-1 and TRBJ2-1, with D possibly TRBD2 on 6 matching bases. CDR3 length: 16 amino acids. Trimming left V 0 bases short and J 4 bases short, with 13 bases between. The germline CDR1 and CDR2 sequences are MGHRA and YSYEKL. Written as DNA, the CDR3 is TGCGCCAGCAGCCAAGATCCCGGCGGGGTTTACAATGAGCAGTTCTTC. As protein: CASSQDPGGVYNEQFF.

The chain carries TRBV19 and TRBJ1-1; D remains ambiguous. V lost 2 bases, J lost 6 bases, and 13 bases lay in between. Looked up from germline, CDR1 is LNHDA and CDR2 is SQIVND (reference sequence). The CDR3 extends over 14 amino acids. CDR3: CASSITVVYPEAFF. The DNA of the CDR3 is TGTGCCAGTAGTATAACAGTGGTTTACCCTGAAGCTTTCTTT. The whole variable domain, remainder taken from reference TRBV19 and TRBJ1-1, is DGGITQSPKYLFRKEGQNVTLSCEQNLNHDAMYWYRQDPGQGLRLIYYSQIVNDFQKGDIAEGYSVSREKKESFPLTVTSAQKNPTAFYLCASSITVVYPEAFFGQGTRLTVV.

The V call is TRBV11-2, the J call TRBJ2-7, with TRBD1 as a possible D gene (5 bases). V lost 5 bases and J 4 bases, leaving 24 bases between the germline ends. CDR1 is SGHAT and CDR2 is FQNNGV in the germline V gene. The CDR3 has 17 residues. The CDR3 protein is CASSPPPKGKVPYEQYF. CDR3 coding DNA: TGTGCCAGCAGCCCCCCCCCGAAGGGGAAAGTTCCTTACGAGCAGTACTTC.

The chain has TRBV14 and TRBJ2-1; tentatively, D is TRBD2 (6 bases). Trimming cost V 7 bases and J 9 bases, with 19 bases left between them. The germline gives CDR1 SGHDN, CDR2 FVKESK. The CDR3 has 14 residues. The CDR3 nucleotides are TGTGCCAGCAAACCGGGACTGTCCTCTGGTGAGCAGTTCTTC. Protein sequence: CASKPGLSSGEQFF.

This clonotype was recorded a few times. The chain is built from TRBV7-9 and TRBJ2-7; D is unresolved. The CDR3 contains 13 residues. V was clipped by 9 bases and J by 4 bases, with 16 bases between them. Germline CDR1 and CDR2: SEHNR and FQNEAQ (reference sequence). The CDR3 DNA follows: TGTGCCAGTAGCCCATTAGGCTCTTACGAGCAGTACTTC. This gives the protein CASSPLGSYEQYF.